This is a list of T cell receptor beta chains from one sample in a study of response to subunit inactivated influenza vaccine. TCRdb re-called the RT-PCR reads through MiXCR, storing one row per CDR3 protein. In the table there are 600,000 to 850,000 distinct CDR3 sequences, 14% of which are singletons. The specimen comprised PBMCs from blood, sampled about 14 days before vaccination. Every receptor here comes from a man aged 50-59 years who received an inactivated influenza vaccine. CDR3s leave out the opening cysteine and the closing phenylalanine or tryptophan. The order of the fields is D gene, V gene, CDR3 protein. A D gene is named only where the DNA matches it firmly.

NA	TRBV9	ASSEWGLSYNEQF
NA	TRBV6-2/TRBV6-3	ASSYRGQKYEQY
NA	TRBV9	ASSQLALTYNEQF
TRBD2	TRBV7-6	ASSPTSGPKETQY
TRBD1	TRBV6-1	ASSIYRGVDYGYT
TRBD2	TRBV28	SSGTSGPYEQY
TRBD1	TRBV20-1	SASHGQGAYNEQF
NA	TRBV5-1	ASSFFGGLETQY
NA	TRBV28	ASSLWQANYGYT
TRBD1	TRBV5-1	ASSVAGTGGLGEQY
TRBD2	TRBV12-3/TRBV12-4	ASRGGGTSTGELF
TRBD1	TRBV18	ASSTGTEANTGELF
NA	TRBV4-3	ASSQDHSVTRNYNEQF
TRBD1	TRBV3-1	ASSPGQGARGYT
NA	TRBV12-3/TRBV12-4	ASSLTRALRGDEQY
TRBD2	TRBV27	ASRGLAGLNEQF
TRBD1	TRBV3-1	ASSQTGRALNQPQH
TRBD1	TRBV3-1	ASSQGGQGWRTGELF
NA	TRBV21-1	ASSPPPGLDYGYT
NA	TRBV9	ASSPTITPGRDRAKNIQY
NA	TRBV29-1	SVASLLGTGELF
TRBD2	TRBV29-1	SVEVNQGTRRETQY
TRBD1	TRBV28	ASSLYGTASSYNEQF
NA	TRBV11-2	ASSPFPDTGELF
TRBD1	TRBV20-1	SGAGGGLETQY
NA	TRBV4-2	ASSQEKTRRADEQF
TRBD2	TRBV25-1	ASSEFVGSGGALETQY
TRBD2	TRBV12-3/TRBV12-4	ASGLVWGRDYEQY
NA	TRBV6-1	ALNPRQTYTGELF
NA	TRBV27	ASSSQSSGANVLT
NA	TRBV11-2	ASSPRRADNSPLH
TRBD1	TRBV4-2	ASSPGDRNTGELF
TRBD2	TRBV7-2	ASSLSGLVTKETQY
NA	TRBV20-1	SARVGVGTGELF
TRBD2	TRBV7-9	ASSGRTSTDTQY
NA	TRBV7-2	ASSHTASYEQY
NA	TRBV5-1	ASSTTARETQY
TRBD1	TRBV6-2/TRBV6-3	ASSAGTGTGKEY
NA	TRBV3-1	ASSQVEWQETQY
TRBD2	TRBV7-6	ASGRGKNEQY
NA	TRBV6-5	ASSYSPSPPGQPQH
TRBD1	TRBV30	AWSNDRGLGQPQH
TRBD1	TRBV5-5	ASSTTGAWAQY